Following are 30 T cell receptor beta chains from one sample sequenced in a study of a mutant IDH1 vaccine in newly diagnosed glioma. Method: immunoSEQ multiplex PCR; TCRdb's copy keeps in-frame clones and lacks some. The sample consists of over 25,000 clones, approximately 86% of them appearing once. Time point described: baseline, week 1 (first vaccination visit). The treatment was: pre-vaccination baseline after standard-of-care therapy. Sequencing was performed on PBMCs, taken from a glioma patient treated with radiotherapy, temozolomide or both. The receptors were gathered from a woman aged 40 to 55 with glioma.

This clone appeared a few times. The chain joins TRBV30 to TRBJ1-1; tentatively, D is TRBD1 (6 bases). CDR1 GTSNPN and CDR2 SVGIG come from the germline V gene (reference sequence). This CDR3 spans 13 amino acids. The V end was cut by 4 bases, the J end by 0 bases, with 9 bases between. The CDR3 region is CAWKDRLNTEAFF. The CDR3 nucleotides are TGTGCCTGGAAAGACAGGCTGAACACTGAAGCTTTCTTT.

J is TRBJ2-1 and V is TRBV6-5, with D tentatively TRBD1 (5 bases). Germline lookup yields CDR1 MNHEY and CDR2 SVGAGI. Trimming took 6 bases from V and 6 from J, leaving 15 bases between them. The CDR3 is 14 residues long. CDR3 sequence reads: CASSRERSGNEQFF. In nucleotides, the CDR3 is TGTGCCAGCAGCAGGGAACGCTCCGGCAATGAGCAGTTCTTC.

The V and J genes are TRBV2 and TRBJ1-5; no definite D call. Trimming took 6 bases from V and 0 from J, leaving 12 bases between them. Germline CDR1 and CDR2: SNHLY and FYNNEI. The CDR3 is made up of 15 amino acids. The CDR3 DNA reads as TGTGCCAGCAGGGACGGTACCAATAGCAATCAGCCCCAGCATTTT. The encoded protein is CASRDGTNSNQPQHF.

The chain joins TRBV5-4 to TRBJ2-5; D possibly corresponds to TRBD1 (5 bases). The V end lost 4 bases, the J end lost 1 base, and 14 bases lay between the germline ends. The CDR3 is 15 amino acids. Per the germline V gene, CDR1 is SGHNT and CDR2 is YYREEE (reference sequence). In DNA form, the CDR3 reads TGTGCCAGCAGCAGGACGGGCCAGGGCCAAGAGACCCAGTACTTC. Protein: CASSRTGQGQETQYF. The full variable domain, its missing parts supplied by reference TRBV5-4 and TRBJ2-5, is ETGVTQSPTHLIKTRGQQVTLRCSSQSGHNTVSWYQQALGQGPQFIFQYYREEENGRGNFPPRFSGLQFPNYSSELNVNALELDDSALYLCASSRTGQGQETQYFGPGTRLLVL.

This clone was found once. V usage is TRBV18 and J usage is TRBJ2-5; tentative D call: TRBD1 (6 bases). CDR3 length: 15 amino acids. Trimming shortened V by 6 bases and J by 1 base, and 15 bases separated the two germline ends. Germline V lookup: CDR1 KGHSH, CDR2 LQKENI. The CDR3 nucleotides are TGTGCCAGCTCCCACACGAGGGGGTCCCAAGAGACCCAGTACTTC. Translating gives CASSHTRGSQETQYF.

This chain uses TRBV19 with TRBJ1-1; TRBD1 aligns across 10 bases. Germline V gene sequence: CDR1 LNHDA, CDR2 SQIVND (reference sequence). This CDR3 region has 15 residues. V gave up 5 bases and J gave up 5 bases; unmatched junction bases: 8. CDR3 nucleotide sequence: TGTGCCAGTAGTGCCCGACAGGGGGCCGGGACTGAAGCTTTCTTT. It is translated as CASSARQGAGTEAFF.

This rearrangement joins TRBV4-1 to TRBJ1-1; D is undetermined. CDR3 length: 17 residues. Germline V lookup: CDR1 MGHRA, CDR2 YSYEKL. The V end was cut by 3 bases, the J end by 0 bases, with 17 bases between. The CDR3 DNA reads as TGCGCCAGCAGCCACCGATCGCCTCGGATGATGAACACTGAAGCTTTCTTT. Encoded protein: CASSHRSPRMMNTEAFF.

The CDR3: CASSIGTGSTDTQYF. The CDR3 region has the DNA TGTGCCAGTAGTATAGGGACAGGAAGCACAGATACGCAGTATTTT. The rearrangement uses TRBV19 and TRBJ2-3; the match to TRBD1 covers 7 bases. CDR1 is LNHDA and CDR2 is SQIVND in the germline V gene (reference sequence). The CDR3 length is 15 residues. The V segment lost 1 base and the J segment 0 bases; nucleotides outside the gene matches: 1.

This sequence joins TRBV6-5 and TRBJ2-7; 7 bases are a match to TRBD1. This CDR3 spans 12 amino acids. The germline V gene has CDR1 MNHEY and CDR2 SVGAGI. Losses at the gene ends were 6 bases for V and 5 bases for J; bases not matched to a gene: 4. The CDR3 region has the DNA TGTGCCAGCAGCACAGGGGCCGACGAGCAGTACTTC. Translation gives CASSTGADEQYF.

The chain employs TRBV15 and TRBJ2-7; D unresolved. Trimming shortened V by 5 bases and J by 4 bases, and 9 bases separated the two germline ends. Germline V gene data show CDR1 as LNHNV and CDR2 as YYDKDF (reference sequence). This CDR3 spans 12 amino acids. In DNA form, the CDR3 reads TGTGCCACCAGCTTTACGGGTTACGAGCAGTACTTC. Translated: CATSFTGYEQYF.

V usage is TRBV27 and J usage is TRBJ1-2, with a weak D call TRBD1 (6 bases). The CDR3 covers 16 residues. The germline V and J ends were trimmed by 5 bases and 0 bases, with 16 bases remaining between them. In germline, CDR1 is MNHEY, CDR2 SMNVEV (reference sequence). The CDR3 bases are TGTGCCAGCAGTCCTCGGGGGGCGCTTGCTAACTATGGCTACACCTTC. Its protein is CASSPRGALANYGYTF.

This clone was picked up one time. The CDR3 region is CASSLPLNTEAFF. CDR3 DNA: TGTGCCAGCAGCTTACCCCTGAACACTGAAGCTTTCTTT. The chain recombines TRBV13 with TRBJ1-1; no reliable D call. Trimming took 2 bases from V and 0 from J, leaving 4 bases between them. The CDR3 extends over 13 amino acids. Germline assignment: CDR1 PRHDT and CDR2 FYEKMQ (reference sequence).

The CDR3 region has the DNA TGCGCCAGCAGCCAAGTCCCGACAGGGATCTATGGCTACACCTTC. Translating it yields CASSQVPTGIYGYTF. The V gene is TRBV4-1, the J gene TRBJ1-2; TRBD1 agrees at 7 bases. This CDR3 has 15 residues. Germline V gene data show CDR1 as MGHRA and CDR2 as YSYEKL. The V and J ends lost 1 base and 4 bases, in that order; junction bases with no gene match: 6.

The chain carries TRBV5-1 and TRBJ1-4, with D tentatively TRBD1 (5 bases). V lost 0 bases and J 0 bases, leaving 9 bases between the germline ends. Looked up from germline, CDR1 is SGHRS and CDR2 is YFSETQ. The CDR3 extends over 16 amino acids. CDR3 DNA: TGCGCCAGCAGCTTGGTGGGGACTGCAACTAATGAAAAACTGTTTTTT. This translates into CASSLVGTATNEKLFF.

The rearrangement links TRBV6-6 to TRBJ2-1; possibly TRBD1 for D (6 bases). Trimming took off 6 bases at V and 10 bases at J, with 25 bases between the two ends. Germline V gives CDR1 MNHNY, CDR2 SVGAGI (reference sequence). There are 16 residues in the CDR3. In nucleotides, the CDR3 is TGTGCCAGCAGCAACCATTCAGGGGTCCGAAGGGGGGAGCAGTTCTTC. Translation gives CASSNHSGVRRGEQFF.

V usage is TRBV7-9 and J usage is TRBJ1-3; D may be TRBD1 (6 bases). V was pared by 4 bases and J by 1 base, with 17 bases between. This CDR3 has 17 amino acids. The germline V gene has CDR1 SEHNR and CDR2 FQNEAQ (reference sequence). The CDR3 bases are TGTGCCAGCAGCTCCCCTTACGCGGGGGCGTCTGGAAACACCATATATTTT. Its translation is CASSSPYAGASGNTIYF.

This clone was seen a few times. The chain combines TRBV10-3 with TRBJ1-1; 9 nucleotides align to TRBD1. Germline V gene sequence: CDR1 ENHRY, CDR2 SYGVKD. The CDR3 has 16 amino acids. V gave up 3 bases and J gave up 2 bases; unmatched junction bases: 7. Here the CDR3 DNA reads TGTGCCATCAGTGATACCCCGGACAGGGGCAACACTGAAGCTTTCTTT. Amino acids: CAISDTPDRGNTEAFF.

This clone was detected only once. J is TRBJ2-4 and V is TRBV18; tentative D call: TRBD1 (5 bases). CDR1 is KGHSH and CDR2 is LQKENI in the germline V gene. The CDR3 length is 13 residues. V was shortened by 6 bases and J by 4 bases, with 10 bases between the two germline ends. The CDR3 DNA reads TGTGCCAGCTCTCCAGGGAAGAAAAACATTCAGTACTTC. It yields the protein CASSPGKKNIQYF.

This chain joins TRBV5-5 and TRBJ1-1, with 7 bases matching TRBD1. Germline-derived CDR1 and CDR2 are SGHKS and YYEKEE (reference sequence). The CDR3 contains 13 residues. V was pared by 0 bases and J by 10 bases, with 6 bases of the junction left unmatched. The CDR3 nucleotides read TGTGCCAGCAGCTTGGCCGAGGGGGCGCGAGCTTTCTTT. It codes for CASSLAEGARAFF. The whole variable domain, remainder taken from reference TRBV5-5 and TRBJ1-1, is DAGVTQSPTHLIKTRGQQVTLRCSPISGHKSVSWYQQVLGQGPQFIFQYYEKEERGRGNFPDRFSARQFPNYSSELNVNALLLGDSALYLCASSLAEGARAFFGQGTRLTVV.

The rearrangement uses TRBV15 and TRBJ1-2; D gene unclear. CDR3 length: 14 amino acids. Germline V CDR1 and CDR2: LNHNV, YYDKDF (reference sequence). Trimming took off 6 bases at V and 6 bases at J, with 17 bases between the two ends. The CDR3 bases are TGTGCCACCAGTCCGCGGCCCAGGTGGGATGGCTACACCTTC. Amino acid sequence: CATSPRPRWDGYTF.

This rearrangement joins TRBV29-1 to TRBJ1-5; no firm D call. This CDR3 spans 13 amino acids. Deletions cut 6 bases from V and 6 bases from J, with 15 bases between. Germline lookup yields CDR1 SQVTM and CDR2 ANQGSEA. Here the CDR3 DNA reads TGCAGCGTCCTCGACACCGGTGGTCAGCCCCAGCATTTT. It translates to CSVLDTGGQPQHF.

The chain uses TRBV4-3 and TRBJ1-1; D unresolved. The germline V gene has CDR1 LGHNA and CDR2 YSLEER. Trimming took off 2 bases at V and 3 bases at J, with 13 bases between the two ends. The CDR3 runs to 15 residues. The CDR3 protein is CASSQLGRLDTEAFF. CDR3 nucleotides: TGCGCCAGCAGCCAACTCGGGCGGTTGGACACTGAAGCTTTCTTT.

J is TRBJ1-2 and V is TRBV7-2; unclear D gene. Trimming removed 4 bases from V and 8 bases from J, with 14 bases in between. The CDR3 contains 13 residues. Germline V gene data show CDR1 as SGHTA and CDR2 as FQGNSA. The CDR3 spells CASSSEAKGGYTF. The DNA for the CDR3 is TGTGCCAGCAGCTCGGAGGCCAAAGGGGGCTACACCTTC. The variable domain in full, with the rest retrieved from reference TRBV7-2 and TRBJ1-2, is GAGVSQSPSNKVTEKGKDVELRCDPISGHTALYWYRQSLGQGLEFLIYFQGNSAPDKSGLPSDRFSAERTGGSVSTLTIQRTQQEDSAVYLCASSSEAKGGYTFGSGTRLTVV.

This chain joins TRBV11-2 and TRBJ2-5; D not certain. Trimming shortened V by 1 base and J by 2 bases, and 5 bases separated the two germline ends. CDR3 length equals 13 residues. CDR1 and CDR2 from the germline V gene are SGHAT and FQNNGV. CDR3 sequence: CASSLGRQETQYF. In nucleotides, the CDR3 is TGTGCCAGCAGCTTAGGCAGGCAAGAGACCCAGTACTTC.

The rearrangement uses TRBV10-2 and TRBJ1-5, with D unresolved. The CDR3 contains 13 residues. Germline V CDR1 and CDR2: WSHSY, SAAADI. The ends were cut back, 7 bases at V and 4 bases at J, with 11 bases in the middle. The DNA of the CDR3 is TGCGCCAGCAACCCCGGTCCAAATCAGCCCCAGCATTTT. This gives the protein CASNPGPNQPQHF.

The CDR3 coding sequence is TGTGCCAGCAGCTTGGAGTTAGTGAACACTGAAGCTTTCTTT. This codes for CASSLELVNTEAFF. The V call is TRBV5-5, the J call TRBJ1-1; no definite D call. This CDR3 is 14 amino acids long. Germline V lookup: CDR1 SGHKS, CDR2 YYEKEE (reference sequence). V lost 0 bases and J lost 0, with 6 bases in between.

V usage is TRBV5-1 and J usage is TRBJ1-1; 7 bases fit TRBD1. CDR3 length: 14 amino acids. The J segment lost 1 base and the V segment lost 4 bases, leaving 4 bases of the junction unmatched. Per the germline V gene, CDR1 is SGHRS and CDR2 is YFSETQ. CDR3 coding DNA: TGCGCCAGCAGCCAGGGGGGGGAGAACACTGAAGCTTTCTTT. It encodes CASSQGGENTEAFF. Based on the CDR3 plus reference TRBV5-1 and TRBJ1-1, the full variable domain is KAGVTQTPRYLIKTRGQQVTLSCSPISGHRSVSWYQQTPGQGLQFLFEYFSETQRNKGNFPGRFSGRQFSNSRSEMNVSTLELGDSALYLCASSQGGENTEAFFGQGTRLTVV.

The chain links TRBV5-1 to TRBJ2-3, with TRBD2 matching 8 bases. Germline CDR1 and CDR2: SGHRS and YFSETQ. CDR3 length: 15 residues. V dropped 0 bases and J dropped 4; count of bases not matched to a gene: 4. The CDR3 region is CASSLAGGAPDTQYF. CDR3 bases: TGCGCCAGCAGCTTGGCCGGGGGGGCCCCAGATACGCAGTATTTT.

The V gene is TRBV6-5, the J gene TRBJ2-7; D gene ambiguous. Germline V gene sequence: CDR1 MNHEY, CDR2 SVGAGI. The CDR3 runs 15 residues. Between the trimmed V and J ends, which lost 0 bases and 0 bases, there was a span of 9 bases. The CDR3 sequence is CASSYSSRGSYEQYF. The CDR3 nucleotides read TGTGCCAGCAGTTACTCAAGTAGAGGCTCCTACGAGCAGTACTTC.

The chain couples TRBV4-1 to TRBJ1-5; 7 positions agree with TRBD1. Losses at the gene ends were 3 bases for V and 6 bases for J; bases not matched to a gene: 11. Germline CDR1 MGHRA, CDR2 YSYEKL. CDR3 length: 16 residues. The CDR3, as DNA: TGCGCCAGCAGCCACCCGACAGGGCAGGTACGTCAGCCCCAGCATTTT. Translating gives CASSHPTGQVRQPQHF.